The 21 T cell receptor beta chains below were found in one sample sequenced in a study of T cells after yellow fever vaccination. One entry per CDR3 protein results from TCRdb running MiXCR on the 5' RACE reads. The sample lists about 320,000 distinct CDR3 sequences, around 4.3% seen once, with approximately 19% in the top ten. Material: PBMCs, obtained 15 days after the yellow fever booster vaccination. The receptor source for this set is a man younger than 30 who received the YFV17D yellow fever vaccine.

In its sample, this clonotype was seen a few times. The gene calls are TRBV7-9 and TRBJ1-5; TRBD1 agrees at 10 bases. The CDR3 length is 16 residues. Germline values: CDR1 SEHNR, CDR2 FQNEAQ (reference sequence). Germline trimming cut 5 bases from V and 0 bases from J; bases unmatched to any gene: 4. For the CDR3, the DNA is TGTGCCAGCAGCCCTGGGACAGGGGATAGCAATCAGCCCCAGCATTTT. Protein: CASSPGTGDSNQPQHF.

This clonotype was counted many times. The V gene is TRBV20-1, the J gene TRBJ2-5; D may be TRBD1 (6 bases). The CDR3 has 13 residues. The germline CDR1 and CDR2 sequences are DFQATT and SNEGSKA (reference sequence). V lost 6 bases to trimming and J lost 1 base, with 12 bases between them. The CDR3 bases are TGCAGTGCCCCCGGGACAAGCCAAGAGACCCAGTACTTC. Residues: CSAPGTSQETQYF.

This clonotype was recorded at least ten times. The chain is built from TRBV12-3 or TRBV12-4 and TRBJ2-1; no reliable D call. The CDR3 has 15 amino acids. Trimming left V 0 bases short and J 3 bases short, with 9 bases between. This CDR3 reads CASSLALSNYNEQFF. As DNA, the CDR3 is TGTGCCAGCAGTTTAGCGCTCAGTAACTACAATGAGCAGTTCTTC.

This clonotype was seen many times. The gene calls are TRBV7-9 and TRBJ2-5, with TRBD2 matching 14 bases. The CDR3 covers 16 residues. The V segment lost 5 bases and the J segment 1 base; nucleotides outside the gene matches: 3. Germline V gene sequence: CDR1 SEHNR, CDR2 FQNEAQ (reference sequence). CDR3 sequence (DNA): TGTGCCAGCAGCGACGGACTAGCGGGGGGCCAAGAGACCCAGTACTTC. Protein product: CASSDGLAGGQETQYF.

The chain has TRBV4-1 and TRBJ2-6, with 7 bases fitting TRBD2. The CDR3 spans 16 residues. Germline CDR1 is MGHRA and CDR2 is YSYEKL. The trim removed 5 bases at V and 1 base at J, leaving 5 bases unmatched. CDR3 sequence reads: CASSAPGGSGANVLTF. In nucleotides, the CDR3 is TGCGCCAGCAGCGCACCCGGGGGGTCTGGGGCCAACGTCCTGACTTTC.

This clonotype was seen a handful of times. The chain uses TRBV12-3 or TRBV12-4 and TRBJ2-7; D is perhaps TRBD1 or TRBD2 (5 bases each). V dropped 4 bases and J dropped 7 bases, with 11 bases sitting between them. The length of the CDR3 is 12 residues. In DNA form, the CDR3 reads TGTGCCAGCAGTTCCGGGACGCGAGAGCAGTACTTC. It encodes CASSSGTREQYF.

Many counts were recorded for this clonotype. The chain uses TRBV9 and TRBJ2-3; D not resolved. The germline V gene encodes CDR1 SGDLS and CDR2 YYNGEE. The CDR3 runs to 13 residues. With 2 bases removed from V and 2 bases from J, the gap between germline ends came to 6 bases. The CDR3 nucleotides are TGTGCCAGCAGCGTCCTAAACACAGATACGCAGTATTTT. Its translation: CASSVLNTDTQYF.

The V and J genes are TRBV4-1 and TRBJ2-1; 8 positions agree with TRBD2. V shed 6 bases and J 2 bases; nucleotides not matched to a gene: 6. The CDR3 totals 15 residues. CDR1 MGHRA and CDR2 YSYEKL come from the germline V gene. The CDR3 coding sequence is TGCGCCAGCAGTCCTCGGACTAGCCCCTACAATGAGCAGTTCTTC. This codes for CASSPRTSPYNEQFF.

This clonotype was seen more than once but under ten times. The CDR3 here is CSAGVGGNQPQHF. In nucleotides, the CDR3 is TGCAGTGCGGGGGTTGGAGGCAATCAGCCCCAGCATTTT. The J gene is TRBJ1-5, the V gene TRBV20-1, with D tentatively TRBD1 (5 bases). The length of the CDR3 is 13 residues. Trimming pared 6 bases from V and 2 bases from J, leaving 11 bases between. The germline V gene has CDR1 DFQATT and CDR2 SNEGSKA (reference sequence).

The J gene is TRBJ2-6, the V gene TRBV18; D is possibly TRBD2 (6 bases). Germline loops: CDR1 KGHSH, CDR2 LQKENI. There are 17 residues in the CDR3. The V end was cut by 2 bases, the J end by 7 bases, with 18 bases between. The CDR3 region is CASSPGLGGSGANVLTF. As DNA, the CDR3 is TGTGCCAGCTCACCAGGCCTGGGAGGAAGTGGAGCCAACGTCCTGACTTTC.

This clonotype has a count of ten or more. The chain is built from TRBV6-2 or TRBV6-3 and TRBJ2-1, with 12 bases that match TRBD2. Germline-derived CDR1 and CDR2 are MNHEY and SVGEGT. The ends lost 5 bases at V and 12 bases at J; junction bases unmatched: 5. CDR3 length equals 13 residues. The CDR3 DNA reads TGTGCCAGCAGTGAACTAGCGGGGGGAGGGCAGTTCTTC. This encodes CASSELAGGGQFF.

V gene TRBV9 combines with J gene TRBJ1-4; D is perhaps TRBD1 (6 bases). V was cut by 2 bases and J by 1 base, with 9 bases left in between. Germline lookup yields CDR1 SGDLS and CDR2 YYNGEE. This CDR3 has 15 amino acids. CDR3 nucleotides: TGTGCCAGCAGCGTCCAGACAGGAACTAATGAAAAACTGTTTTTT. It codes for CASSVQTGTNEKLFF.

The chain employs TRBV7-2 and TRBJ2-1, with no clear D. Looked up from germline, CDR1 is SGHTA and CDR2 is FQGNSA. V lost 3 bases and J 6 bases, leaving 9 bases between the germline ends. This CDR3 comprises 13 residues. CDR3 region: CASSFSYGNEQFF. The CDR3 bases are TGTGCCAGCAGCTTCAGTTACGGCAATGAGCAGTTCTTC.

The V and J genes are TRBV12-3 or TRBV12-4 and TRBJ1-2, with D perhaps TRBD1 (5 bases). The CDR3 runs 13 residues. Deletions cut 7 bases from V and 5 bases from J, with 14 bases between. The CDR3 region has the DNA TGTGCCAGCACTTTCGGGGGGTTGTATGGCTACACCTTC. It translates to CASTFGGLYGYTF.

This clonotype was seen a handful of times. This chain connects TRBV12-3 or TRBV12-4 to TRBJ2-3; 7 positions agree with TRBD2. The V segment lost 7 bases and the J segment 4 bases; nucleotides outside the gene matches: 11. The CDR3 totals 15 residues. DNA of the CDR3: TGTGCCAGCACCCCACCAGCGGGGATGTCAGATACGCAGTATTTT. Its translation: CASTPPAGMSDTQYF.

V and J are TRBV5-6 and TRBJ1-2; a possible D gene is TRBD1 (6 bases). V lost 1 base and J 8 bases, leaving 9 bases between the germline ends. The CDR3 covers 12 residues. CDR1 SGHDT and CDR2 YYEEEE come from the germline V gene. In nucleotides, the CDR3 is TGTGCCAGCAGCTTGAATGGGGGCGGCTACACCTTC. Its translation is CASSLNGGGYTF.

The rearrangement links TRBV5-1 to TRBJ2-5; TRBD2 agrees at 9 bases. V was pared by 2 bases and J by 2 bases, with 4 bases of the junction left unmatched. CDR3 length: 15 residues. Germline V gene lookup returns CDR1 SGHRS and CDR2 YFSETQ. For the CDR3, the DNA is TGCGCCAGCAGCTTACTAGCGGGCTCACAAGAGACCCAGTACTTC. It translates to CASSLLAGSQETQYF.

This clonotype has ten or more counts. This chain links TRBV28 with TRBJ2-7; the D gene is possibly TRBD1 (6 bases). Germline-derived CDR1 and CDR2 are MDHEN and SYDVKM. With 2 bases removed from V and 5 bases from J, the gap between germline ends came to 13 bases. The CDR3 sequence is 14 residues long. In DNA form, the CDR3 reads TGTGCCAGCAGTTTAATGGCCCAGGGGAACGAGCAGTACGTC. Residues: CASSLMAQGNEQYV.

This rearrangement joins TRBV4-3 to TRBJ1-3; D possibly corresponds to TRBD1 (6 bases). CDR3 length equals 16 residues. Germline V gene lookup returns CDR1 LGHNA and CDR2 YSLEER. V was trimmed by 0 bases and J by 1 base, leaving 10 bases between them. The CDR3 is CASSQDWGPSGNTIYF. As DNA, the CDR3 is TGCGCCAGCAGCCAAGATTGGGGGCCTTCTGGAAACACCATATATTTT.

This clonotype showed up many times. In nucleotides, the CDR3 is TGTGCCAGCAGTTACTCGAAAGGGGACTCCTACGAGCAGTACTTC. It is translated as CASSYSKGDSYEQYF. J is TRBJ2-7 and V is TRBV6-5, with TRBD1 as a possible D gene (5 bases). V was cut by 0 bases and J by 0 bases, with 9 bases left in between. Germline-derived CDR1 and CDR2 are MNHEY and SVGAGI. The CDR3 spans 15 residues.

This clonotype was recorded many times. The chain employs TRBV12-3 or TRBV12-4 and TRBJ2-1; either TRBD1 or TRBD2 may fit D (5 bases each). The CDR3 has 11 residues. Trimming took off 1 base at V and 14 bases at J, with 9 bases between the two ends. DNA for the CDR3: TGTGCCAGCAGTTTAGGGGACCGGAAGTTCTTC. It translates to CASSLGDRKFF.